What follows are 27 T cell receptor beta chains derived from one specimen sequenced in a study of T cells in Graves' hyperthyroidism and ophthalmopathy. Researchers amplified the TCR beta CDR3 regions from RNA transcripts. In the first-round RT-PCR of the TCR CDR3, the HTBI primer set was used. Via MiXCR, TCRdb re-called the multiplex PCR reads, giving one row per CDR3 protein. The sample has under 550,000 distinct CDR3 sequences; about 13% are singletons. The sample consisted of blood. These receptors were obtained from a woman younger than 35 with Graves' hyperthyroidism.

The chain uses TRBV19 and TRBJ2-3, with 8 bases fitting TRBD1. This CDR3 spans 21 amino acids. The germline V gene encodes CDR1 LNHDA and CDR2 SQIVND (reference sequence). The V and J ends lost 3 bases and 5 bases, in that order; junction bases with no gene match: 25. CDR3 amino acids: CASSMGFGTGGRGGRGDTQYF. CDR3 nucleotides: TGTGCCAGTAGTATGGGGTTCGGGACAGGTGGACGCGGAGGGCGGGGAGATACGCAGTATTTT.

There are a few counts of this clonotype. This chain connects TRBV2 to TRBJ2-3, with D unresolved. The assigned J gene may be wrong: the sequence end matches TRBJ1-5 better. CDR3 length equals 12 residues. CDR1 and CDR2 from the germline V gene are SNHLY and FYNNEI. The CDR3 coding sequence is TGTGCCAGCAGTGATAGCACAGATACGCAGCATTTT. It specifies CASSDSTDTQHF.

This clonotype was seen many times. The chain joins TRBV6-1 to TRBJ1-5; D is possibly TRBD1 (6 bases). The CDR3 spans 19 residues. V lost 6 bases and J lost 0, with 24 bases in between. Germline loops: CDR1 MNHNS, CDR2 SASEGT. The DNA of the CDR3 is TGTGCCAGCAGACTCCGTGGGGGGCTCGGCGACTATAGCAATCAGCCCCAGCATTTT. Its translation is CASRLRGGLGDYSNQPQHF.

This clonotype turned up a few times. The chain employs TRBV29-1 and TRBJ2-7; D remains ambiguous. The CDR3 covers 13 residues. Germline V gives CDR1 SQVTM, CDR2 ANQGSEA. V lost 4 bases to trimming and J lost 5 bases, with 15 bases between them. CDR3 sequence (DNA): TGCAGCGTTGGACCCGTTAAGGGCGACGAGCAGTACTTC. It yields the protein CSVGPVKGDEQYF.

This clonotype was found many times. The V gene is TRBV12-3 or TRBV12-4, the J gene TRBJ1-4, with no clear D. V dropped 5 bases and J dropped 8 bases, with 12 bases sitting between them. The CDR3 is 13 amino acids. The CDR3 DNA is TGTGCCAGCAGTCCATGGGGTTACGAAAAACTGTTTTTT. It specifies CASSPWGYEKLFF.

This clonotype was counted a few times. The CDR3 DNA is TGCAGTGCGGCCGGGACAGGGGGATCCTACGAGCAGTACTTC. Translation gives CSAAGTGGSYEQYF. The chain links TRBV20-1 to TRBJ2-7, with 11 positions matching TRBD1. The CDR3 length is 14 residues. V was clipped by 6 bases and J by 1 base; unmatched bases: 5. Germline assignment: CDR1 DFQATT and CDR2 SNEGSKA (reference sequence).

This clonotype was seen only a few times. The J gene is TRBJ2-1, the V gene TRBV24-1, with 11 bases that match TRBD2. The CDR3 is made up of 15 amino acids. CDR1 is KGHDR and CDR2 is SFDVKD in the germline V gene. V lost 7 bases and J lost 4; bases outside the gene matches: 5. This chain's CDR3 is CATRAGTSGYNEQFF. CDR3 nucleotides: TGTGCCACCAGAGCCGGGACTAGCGGTTACAATGAGCAGTTCTTC.

This rearrangement joins TRBV5-6 to TRBJ1-5; TRBD1 aligns across 9 bases. With V trimmed by 4 bases and J by 6 bases, 5 bases remained unmatched. CDR3 length equals 14 residues. In germline, CDR1 is SGHDT, CDR2 YYEEEE. The CDR3 nucleotides read TGTGCCAGCAGCGAAGGACAGGGGATTCAGCCCCAGCATTTT. Residues: CASSEGQGIQPQHF.

This clonotype was recorded many times. J is TRBJ1-1 and V is TRBV11-2; 9 bases are shared with TRBD1. The length of the CDR3 is 15 residues. CDR1 is SGHAT and CDR2 is FQNNGV in the germline V gene. V dropped 4 bases and J dropped 1; count of bases not matched to a gene: 4. The CDR3 reads CASSSRQGGNTEAFF. The CDR3 bases are TGTGCCAGCAGCTCCCGACAGGGGGGGAACACTGAAGCTTTCTTT.

This clonotype occurred many times. The CDR3 DNA follows: TGTGCCAGCACCGGACGAGAGGGCCACTCAGATACGCAGTATTTT. As protein: CASTGREGHSDTQYF. J is TRBJ2-3 and V is TRBV7-2, with D maybe TRBD2 (5 bases). This CDR3 has 15 residues. Germline values: CDR1 SGHTA, CDR2 FQGNSA. The ends were cut back, 7 bases at V and 4 bases at J, with 18 bases in the middle.

In its sample, this clonotype was seen many times. This chain joins TRBV7-2 and TRBJ2-1, with D uncertain. The V gene's germline CDR1 is SGHTA and CDR2 FQGNSA. This CDR3 has 14 residues. V lost 1 base to trimming and J lost 5 bases, with 9 bases between them. The CDR3 reads CASSLGWSDNEQFF. CDR3 DNA: TGTGCCAGCAGCTTAGGGTGGTCAGACAATGAGCAGTTCTTC.

This clonotype was recorded at least ten times. The chain carries TRBV18 and TRBJ2-7, with 8 bases lining up with TRBD1. The J segment lost 6 bases and the V segment lost 3 bases, leaving 4 bases of the junction unmatched. The V gene's germline CDR1 is KGHSH and CDR2 LQKENI. This CDR3 region has 13 residues. The DNA of the CDR3 is TGTGCCAGCTCACCCACCGGGACAGGCGAGCAGTACTTC. Amino acids: CASSPTGTGEQYF.

This clonotype was seen only once. The CDR3 protein is CASSLGQGAKNIQYF. CDR3 bases: TGTGCCAGCAGCTTGGGACAGGGGGCCAAAAACATTCAGTACTTC. V usage is TRBV7-9 and J usage is TRBJ2-4; 10 nucleotides align to TRBD1. CDR3 length: 15 residues. The germline gives CDR1 SEHNR, CDR2 FQNEAQ (reference sequence). Trimming cost V 3 bases and J 1 base; bases outside gene matches: 0.

This clonotype was picked up many times. CDR3 in DNA: TGTGCCAGCACCTTCCCAGGAGGCACTGAAGCTTTCTTT. Amino acids: CASTFPGGTEAFF. This sequence joins TRBV28 and TRBJ1-1, with D hard to call. The germline V gene encodes CDR1 MDHEN and CDR2 SYDVKM. The CDR3 is 13 residues long. Trimming took off 7 bases at V and 4 bases at J, with 13 bases between the two ends.

This clonotype showed up many times. The chain has TRBV12-3 or TRBV12-4 and TRBJ2-2; 13 nucleotides agree with TRBD2. CDR3 length: 16 residues. V gave up 5 bases and J gave up 5 bases; unmatched junction bases: 5. The CDR3 DNA reads as TGTGCCAGCAGTCGGACTAGCGGGAGCTATACCGGGGAGCTGTTTTTT. It codes for CASSRTSGSYTGELFF.

This clonotype was counted only a few times. The rearrangement joins TRBV18 to TRBJ2-5; TRBD2 aligns across 9 bases. Germline CDR1 and CDR2: KGHSH and LQKENI. This CDR3 region has 16 residues. Trimming removed 3 bases from V and 5 bases from J; junction bases left unmatched: 10. The chain's CDR3 is CASSPNAGGLAETQYF. CDR3 coding DNA: TGTGCCAGCTCACCGAACGCGGGAGGGCTGGCGGAGACCCAGTACTTC.

This chain connects TRBV9 to TRBJ2-3; no firm D call. Germline V gene lookup returns CDR1 SGDLS and CDR2 YYNGEE. Trimming shortened V by 1 base and J by 2 bases, and 8 bases separated the two germline ends. CDR3 length equals 14 residues. The DNA for the CDR3 is TGTGCCAGCAGCGTAACCGCCGTCACAGATACGCAGTATTTT. Translating it yields CASSVTAVTDTQYF.

The sample holds many counts of this clonotype. J is TRBJ1-1 and V is TRBV12-3 or TRBV12-4; D is unresolved. Trimming removed 2 bases from V and 0 bases from J, with 13 bases in between. The CDR3 has 16 amino acids. CDR3 protein: CASSLKVRRMNTEAFF. CDR3 bases: TGTGCCAGCAGTTTAAAAGTAAGGCGGATGAACACTGAAGCTTTCTTT.

The J gene is TRBJ2-1, the V gene TRBV24-1, with D possibly being TRBD1 (6 bases). CDR1 KGHDR and CDR2 SFDVKD come from the germline V gene. Trimming took 7 bases from V and 0 from J, leaving 15 bases between them. The CDR3 consists of 16 residues. The CDR3 DNA follows: TGTGCCACCAGGATCAGGGGCCTAAGCTCCTACAATGAGCAGTTCTTC. This gives the protein CATRIRGLSSYNEQFF.

This clonotype has ten or more counts. This chain links TRBV20-1 with TRBJ2-7; D unclear. V lost 2 bases and J 9 bases, leaving 20 bases between the germline ends. Per germline, CDR1 DFQATT and CDR2 SNEGSKA (reference sequence). This CDR3 is built from 14 residues. CDR3 nucleotide sequence: TGCAGTGCTAGATTTTCGACCCGAGGCGCTGGGCAGTACTTC. Amino acid sequence: CSARFSTRGAGQYF.

In its sample, this clonotype was seen many times. This chain links TRBV28 with TRBJ2-6; TRBD2 might be the D (5 bases). The germline CDR1 and CDR2 sequences are MDHEN and SYDVKM. The V gene lost 5 bases and the J gene lost 0 bases, with 11 bases spanning the gap. The CDR3 length is 16 residues. The CDR3 DNA reads as TGTGCCAGCAGTCCGGGATCTCCCTCTGGGGCCAACGTCCTGACTTTC. It encodes CASSPGSPSGANVLTF.

In this sample, this clonotype turned up many times. This chain joins TRBV10-3 and TRBJ2-1; 8 nucleotides agree with TRBD1. V gave up 9 bases and J gave up 3 bases; unmatched junction bases: 10. Germline V gene lookup returns CDR1 ENHRY and CDR2 SYGVKD. The CDR3 spans 15 residues. The CDR3 sequence: CAIAGTGSIYNEQFF. The CDR3 DNA reads TGTGCCATAGCCGGGACAGGCTCAATCTACAATGAGCAGTTCTTC.

This clonotype was seen at least ten times. This chain connects TRBV2 to TRBJ2-1; D remains unclear. The CDR3 has 13 amino acids. Trimming left V 2 bases short and J 6 bases short, with 8 bases between. From germline, CDR1 is SNHLY and CDR2 FYNNEI. CDR3 region: CASSERIGNEQFF. DNA of the CDR3: TGTGCCAGCAGTGAACGCATTGGCAATGAGCAGTTCTTC.

This clonotype was counted many times. The chain has TRBV27 and TRBJ2-1; D remains ambiguous. Germline CDR1 is MNHEY and CDR2 is SMNVEV (reference sequence). Trimming removed 6 bases from V and 5 bases from J, with 14 bases in between. The CDR3 is made up of 14 amino acids. In DNA form, the CDR3 reads TGTGCCAGCAGCCTGATCGAGAGCCACAATGAGCAGTTCTTC. It encodes CASSLIESHNEQFF.

This clonotype was counted ten times or more. This chain uses TRBV2 with TRBJ2-1, with 11 bases lining up with TRBD2. CDR1 is SNHLY and CDR2 is FYNNEI in the germline V gene. V trimming: 5 bases; J trimming: 6 bases; junction bases outside the gene matches: 6. The CDR3 is 15 residues long. CDR3 sequence: CASSSRTSGFNEQFF. CDR3 bases: TGTGCCAGCAGTTCCCGGACTAGCGGGTTCAATGAGCAGTTCTTC.

This clonotype was seen ten or more times. The V call is TRBV15, the J call TRBJ2-1; possible D gene TRBD2, 5 bases. V lost 4 bases to trimming and J lost 9 bases, with 16 bases between them. This CDR3 is built from 14 residues. Germline V gene sequence: CDR1 LNHNV, CDR2 YYDKDF (reference sequence). CDR3 protein: CATSNPTSRGEQFF. CDR3 nucleotides: TGTGCCACCAGCAATCCCACTAGTCGCGGTGAGCAGTTCTTC.

This clonotype has only a few counts. The chain links TRBV6-1 to TRBJ2-5, with 8 nucleotides matching TRBD2. CDR3 length equals 14 residues. Germline loops: CDR1 MNHNS, CDR2 SASEGT. The J segment lost 9 bases and the V segment lost 8 bases, leaving 14 bases of the junction unmatched. Here the CDR3 reads CASSPSSGGLSQYF. CDR3 DNA sequence: TGTGCCAGCTCCCCGTCCAGCGGGGGTCTATCCCAGTACTTC.